These T cell receptor beta chains were read from a single sample in a study of cytomegalovirus exposure and HLA in healthy donors. Profiling relied on immunoSEQ multiplex PCR, and the TCRdb table lists in-frame clones only, not all of them. Found here are about 150,000 clones, approximately 90% of them singletons; the top ten hold about 0.75%. Sequenced material: PBMCs. The receptor set was obtained from a man between 18 and 29 years old in good health and CMV-seronegative. Each CDR3 is given with its conserved first and last residue. The D gene is left open where the match is weak. Clone size is not always given. Where it is, it says once, few, many or a class for expanded clones.

size	length	V	D	J	CDR3	DNA
-	16	TRBV2	TRBD2	TRBJ2-1	CASSVEAGRHYNEQFF	TGTGCCAGCAGTGTCGAAGCGGGACGACACTACAATGAGCAGTTCTTC
-	12	TRBV5-6	-	TRBJ1-1	CASSRDSREAFF	TGTGCCAGCAGCAGAGACAGCCGCGAAGCTTTCTTT
-	15	TRBV5-1	-	TRBJ1-1	CASSLAQDRNTEAFF	TGCGCCAGCAGCTTGGCCCAGGACAGGAACACTGAAGCTTTCTTT
-	15	TRBV29-1	TRBD1	TRBJ2-3	CSVVGGTGDTDTQYF	TGCAGCGTTGTGGGGGGGACAGGGGATACAGATACGCAGTATTTT
once	19	TRBV7-6	TRBD2	TRBJ2-1	CASSYSGTSGGAIDNEQFF	TGTGCCAGCAGCTATTCCGGGACTAGCGGGGGGGCGATCGACAATGAGCAGTTCTTC
-	16	TRBV5-1	-	TRBJ2-5	CASSFSQVGSQETQYF	TGCGCCAGCAGCTTCTCGCAGGTTGGTTCCCAAGAGACCCAGTACTTC
-	16	TRBV7-8	TRBD2	TRBJ2-2	CASSMGLAGGPKELFF	TGTGCCAGCAGCATGGGACTAGCGGGGGGCCCCAAAGAGCTGTTTTTT
-	14	TRBV11-2	-	TRBJ1-2	CASSLADSSLGYTF	TGTGCCAGCAGCTTAGCGGACTCCTCTTTGGGCTACACCTTC
-	14	TRBV5-6	-	TRBJ2-3	CASSLGQHTDTQYF	TGTGCCAGCAGCTTGGGACAGCACACAGATACGCAGTATTTT
once	13	TRBV5-1	-	TRBJ2-5	CASSLKIQETQYF	TGCGCCAGCAGCTTGAAAATACAAGAGACCCAGTACTTC
-	16	TRBV5-4	TRBD2	TRBJ2-3	CASSFLAGGPTDTQYF	TGTGCCAGCAGTTTTCTAGCGGGGGGGCCGACAGATACGCAGTATTTT
-	16	TRBV19	TRBD2	TRBJ2-1	CASSILPAGGPYEQFF	TGTGCCAGTAGTATTCTTCCAGCGGGAGGGCCTTATGAGCAGTTCTTC
-	15	TRBV6-5	TRBD1	TRBJ1-5	CASRHDRDVGQPQHF	TGTGCCAGCAGGCACGACAGGGATGTGGGTCAGCCCCAGCATTTT
once	16	TRBV7-2	TRBD2	TRBJ2-3	CASSLARGLAGDTQYF	TGTGCCAGCAGCTTAGCGCGGGGACTAGCAGGAGATACGCAGTATTTT
-	16	TRBV6-6	TRBD2	TRBJ2-3	CASSYVAGGPSDTQYF	TGTGCCAGCAGTTACGTAGCGGGAGGGCCCTCAGATACGCAGTATTTT
few	14	TRBV19	-	TRBJ1-1	CASSIQQANTEAFF	TGTGCCAGTAGTATCCAACAGGCGAACACTGAAGCTTTCTTT
-	18	TRBV19	TRBD1	TRBJ1-1	CASSIGKTGGPGGTEAFF	TGTGCCAGTAGTATAGGGAAGACAGGGGGCCCTGGTGGGACTGAAGCTTTCTTT
-	13	TRBV10-3	TRBD2	TRBJ2-2	CAITNREAGELFF	TGTGCCATCACCAACCGGGAGGCCGGGGAGCTGTTTTTT